The following is a T cell receptor beta chain sequence with its context. Its antigen remains unknown. The sample is drawn from a study of monozygotic twins with inflammatory bowel disease. Study-level points and caveats: Any single strong signal or clonotype tied to IBD lacked support.

With no T cell sorting beforehand, total RNA was isolated from whole blood. Total RNA input per TCR library was 3500 ng. UMIs that had a 6-nucleotide sample barcode were put in using template switching. TCRdb reprocessed the 5' RACE reads, with one entry per CDR3 protein and no DNA. In all, the sample yields about 110,000 distinct CDR3 sequences. CDR1 LGHNA and CDR2 YSLEER come from the germline V gene. CDR3 length: 19 residues. Sequenced: blood. The chain carries TRBV4-3 and TRBJ2-2; TCRdb designates TRBD2, a call that cannot be tested without DNA. The TCR sequence derives from a human donor with ulcerative colitis or Crohn's disease, or a healthy co-twin of an affected twin (not recorded which). The CDR3: CASSQDSLAGGPDTGELFF.